This entry describes one T cell receptor (beta chain). Its matching antigen is unknown. Sequenced by immunoSEQ multiplex PCR; TCRdb stores in-frame clones only, minus some. The sample holds tens of thousands of clones, about 90% seen once. The CDR3 covers 15 residues. Germline V CDR1 and CDR2: SNHLY, FYNNEI. V was clipped by 2 bases and J by 2 bases, with 10 bases between them. This sample is drawn from a study of graft-versus-host responses after intestinal transplantation. Study-level information: Anti-thymocyte globulin induction preceded about three years of tacrolimus and steroid maintenance in all recipients. Overall study findings and caveats: There were GvH clones found in recipient marrow, and some of them appeared first in ileum or blood. An association linked early post-transplant HvG declines with peak circulating GvH clone levels.

Here the sequenced sample was PBMCs, taken approximately 320 days after intestinal transplant. The receptor was derived from a human patient who received an intestinal transplant, so some T cells may come from the graft donor. The chain employs TRBV2 and TRBJ2-1, with D perhaps assigned TRBD1 or TRBD2 (6 bases each). This CDR3 is CASSEWGAPYNEQFF. Written as DNA, the CDR3 is TGTGCCAGCAGTGAATGGGGGGCCCCCTACAATGAGCAGTTCTTC.